This T cell receptor beta chain was observed in a study of T-cell reconstitution after alpha-beta-depleted transplantation in children. V was clipped by 7 bases and J by 5 bases, with 17 bases between them. This CDR3 spans 15 amino acids. This clonotype showed up just a few times. Researchers prepared the TCRbeta library using unique molecular identifiers, the study reports. MiXCR, run by TCRdb on the PCR reads, gives a single entry per CDR3 protein. The data contain some 500,000 distinct CDR3 sequences, approximately 20% of them seen just once; the ten biggest clones take up less than 4%. Sequenced material: PBMCs from the stem cell graft donor, taken from the stem cell graft. The V call is TRBV12-3 or TRBV12-4, the J call TRBJ2-2; D call uncertain. The TCR sequence derives from a human donor who donated a stem cell graft to a child with acute lymphoblastic leukemia. The CDR3 reads CASTPQATVTGELFF. The CDR3 DNA sequence: TGTGCCAGCACCCCCCAAGCGACTGTTACCGGGGAGCTGTTTTTT.